One sample yielded the 4 T cell receptor delta chains listed below, sequenced in a study of γδ T cells in repeated Plasmodium falciparum infection. TCRdb made new clone calls on the multiplex PCR reads using CATT. Of some 100,000 delta-chain clones listed, 1.4% to 1.5% are singletons. Flow sorting of PBMC yielded separate Vgamma9/Vdelta2+ and Vdelta2-negative gammadelta T cell populations for bulk repertoire analysis. The sample comprised gamma-delta T cells from blood. The receptors come from a pool of human donors (malaria-infected and uninfected, not separated).

There are many counts of this clone. A much larger clone lies a single base off, so this may be a read error. This sample also contains other DNA sequences that code for the same CDR3. The chain combines TRDV2 with TRDJ1; 8 nucleotides line up with TRDD3. The J gene, not given by TCRdb, was assigned here from a germline match of the nucleotide sequence. V shed 2 bases, J shed 3 bases, and the junction held 28 bases outside the gene matches. This CDR3 has 22 residues. From germline, CDR1 is GEAIGNYY and CDR2 EKD. As DNA, the CDR3 is TGTGCCTGTGACAGCCTGACTGGGGGGGACTCTGCGACTCTCAGCGTACCCGATAAACTCATCTTT. Encoded protein: CACDSLTGGDSATLSVPDKLIF.

This clone was seen more than once but under ten times. TCRdb's entry gives the protein of a much larger clone, which mismatches this DNA's translation at residue 4, likely from a read error; the protein reported here is translated from the DNA. This chain uses TRDV2 with TRDJ1; D is undetermined. Assignment of the J gene here rests on matching the DNA to germline, because TCRdb gives none. This CDR3 is built from 15 residues. CDR1 is GEAIGNYY, CDR2 EKD, per germline. The CDR3 region has the DNA TGTGCCTGTGGCACCGGAGGGTTCTACACCGATAAACTCATCTTT. Translation: CACGTGGFYTDKLIF.

Remarks on this clone: A read error may explain this, as a much larger clone is one base away. Other nucleotide sequences in the sample specify the same CDR3. The chain carries TRDV1 and TRDJ1, with 7 nucleotides matching TRDD3. This CDR3 is built from 19 residues. In germline, CDR1 is TSWWSYY, CDR2 QGS. CDR3 coding DNA: TGCGCTCTTGGGGAAGAGTGCAGCCTGGGGGCCCCGTACACCGATAAACTCATCTTT. Translated, it gives CALGEECSLGAPYTDKLIF.

Concerning this clone: A read error is likely here: a far larger clone is one base away. The sample carries other DNA sequences with the same CDR3. The rearrangement joins TRDV1 to TRDJ1; D unresolved. Since TCRdb gives no J gene, matching the DNA to germline was used here to assign it. This CDR3 comprises 17 residues. The germline V gene encodes CDR1 TSWWSYY and CDR2 QGS. The CDR3 DNA reads as TGTGCTCTTGGGGAACTGTTGTATATCCCGTACACCGACAAACTCATCTTT. This translates into CALGELLYIPYTDKLIF.